The 30 T cell receptor beta chains in this list originate from one sample, sequenced in a study of technical replicates of blood from a few donors. This table comes from immunoSEQ multiplex PCR, and its TCRdb copy is limited to in-frame clones, with some not included. The sample lists 85,000 to 100,000 clones; roughly 95% were seen once. The sequenced material came from T cells isolated from PBMCs. Every receptor here comes from a human donor in good health.

The chain couples TRBV2 to TRBJ1-3, with a possible D match to TRBD1 (6 bases). CDR1 and CDR2 from the germline V gene are SNHLY and FYNNEI. V was trimmed by 6 bases and J by 4 bases, leaving 19 bases between them. This CDR3 contains 16 residues. The CDR3 region has the DNA TGTGCCAGCAGGGGGACACTCTCCCGGGACGGAAACACCATATATTTT. It yields the protein CASRGTLSRDGNTIYF.

This rearrangement joins TRBV6-1 to TRBJ2-1; 7 positions match TRBD1. This CDR3 contains 13 residues. CDR1 and CDR2 from the germline V gene are MNHNS and SASEGT. J gave up 6 bases and V 11 bases, and 10 bases lay outside the gene matches. The CDR3 nucleotides are TGTGCCCAAACAGGGGAACTTTGCAATGAGCAGTTCTTC. Protein product: CAQTGELCNEQFF.

The rearrangement joins TRBV7-6 to TRBJ2-1; no definite D call. Trimming took off 4 bases at V and 10 bases at J, with 8 bases between the two ends. Germline V gene sequence: CDR1 SGHVS, CDR2 FNYEAQ. The CDR3 loop spans 11 amino acids. The CDR3 sequence: CASSSLTEQFF. Here the CDR3 DNA reads TGTGCCAGCAGCTCACTAACCGAGCAGTTCTTC.

The chain combines TRBV10-3 with TRBJ2-7, with D maybe TRBD2 (7 bases). This CDR3 has 14 amino acids. V lost 6 bases to trimming and J lost 7 bases, with 19 bases between them. Germline V lookup: CDR1 ENHRY, CDR2 SYGVKD. Here the CDR3 reads CAIRGAGDPWEQYF. The DNA of the CDR3 is TGTGCCATCAGGGGGGCGGGGGATCCCTGGGAGCAGTACTTC.

The chain has TRBV25-1 and TRBJ2-7; a possible D gene is TRBD1 (5 bases). The V end lost 6 bases, the J end lost 2 bases, and 14 bases lay between the germline ends. The CDR3 runs 14 residues. The germline CDR1 and CDR2 sequences are MGHDK and SYGVNS. The CDR3 reads CASRTLGVPYEQYF. In DNA form, the CDR3 reads TGTGCCAGCAGGACCCTAGGGGTGCCCTACGAGCAGTACTTC.

The V call is TRBV6-1, the J call TRBJ1-5; D gene uncertain. This CDR3 contains 15 residues. Per the germline V gene, CDR1 is MNHNS and CDR2 is SASEGT. Trimming took off 6 bases at V and 7 bases at J, with 19 bases between the two ends. CDR3 in DNA: TGTGCCAGCAGGGAACCTCTGGAGCCGGGGCAGCCCCAGCATTTT. It encodes CASREPLEPGQPQHF.

This rearrangement joins TRBV2 to TRBJ2-1; D may be TRBD2 (7 bases). Germline CDR1 is SNHLY and CDR2 is FYNNEI. Deletions cut 2 bases from V and 2 bases from J, with 10 bases between. The CDR3 spans 15 residues. CDR3 nucleotide sequence: TGTGCCAGCAGTGAAAAGGGGGGGGCCTACAATGAGCAGTTCTTC. This sequence encodes CASSEKGGAYNEQFF.

The chain joins TRBV5-1 to TRBJ2-7, with D possibly matching TRBD1 (5 bases). V dropped 5 bases and J dropped 0 bases, with 18 bases sitting between them. CDR1 SGHRS and CDR2 YFSETQ come from the germline V gene. This CDR3 has 16 residues. CDR3 amino acids: CASRVGLRDSSYEQYF. CDR3 nucleotides: TGCGCCAGCAGGGTAGGTCTGCGCGACAGCTCCTACGAGCAGTACTTC.

J is TRBJ1-1 and V is TRBV6-4; D is unresolved. Germline lookup yields CDR1 MRHNA and CDR2 SNTAGT. This CDR3 has 15 amino acids. Between the trimmed V and J ends, which lost 3 bases and 4 bases, there was a span of 15 bases. CDR3 sequence reads: CASSEFESSITEAFF. DNA of the CDR3: TGTGCCAGCAGTGAGTTTGAGAGTTCCATCACTGAAGCTTTCTTT.

The CDR3 DNA is TGTGCCAGCAGCTTTGCTTTCTATCAGCCCCAGCATTTT. Translating it yields CASSFAFYQPQHF. This chain joins TRBV12-1 and TRBJ1-5. TRBV12-1 is shown as a pseudogene. The CDR3 spans 13 residues.

The rearrangement uses TRBV6-1 and TRBJ1-1; D is ambiguous. V dropped 4 bases and J dropped 0 bases, with 12 bases sitting between them. Germline V lookup: CDR1 MNHNS, CDR2 SASEGT. CDR3 length equals 15 residues. The chain's CDR3 is CASSVRWYLNTEAFF. In nucleotides, the CDR3 is TGTGCCAGCAGTGTTAGATGGTATTTGAACACTGAAGCTTTCTTT.

The chain joins TRBV7-9 to TRBJ2-1, with a weak D call TRBD2 (6 bases). The CDR3 contains 15 residues. Per germline, CDR1 SEHNR and CDR2 FQNEAQ (reference sequence). With 1 base removed from V and 1 base from J, the gap between germline ends came to 8 bases. The CDR3 nucleotides read TGTGCCAGCAGCTTAGAGGAGGGTTCCTACAATGAGCAGTTCTTC. Translation: CASSLEEGSYNEQFF.

The chain carries TRBV6-5 and TRBJ1-4; D perhaps matches TRBD1 (5 bases). The CDR3 totals 16 residues. V lost 0 bases and J lost 7, with 15 bases in between. Germline V gene data show CDR1 as MNHEY and CDR2 as SVGAGI. CDR3 in amino acids: CASSYSKGAGGEKLFF. CDR3 nucleotide sequence: TGTGCCAGCAGTTACTCGAAAGGGGCCGGGGGTGAAAAACTGTTTTTT.

The V call is TRBV4-2, the J call TRBJ2-3; 9 bases are a match to TRBD2. The germline gives CDR1 LGHNA, CDR2 YNFKEQ. V gave up 0 bases and J gave up 0 bases; unmatched junction bases: 7. The CDR3 is 18 amino acids. CDR3 residues: CASSQDPGTSHSTDTQYF. The CDR3 DNA reads as TGTGCCAGCAGCCAAGATCCAGGGACTAGCCATAGCACAGATACGCAGTATTTT.

This clone was seen a single time. This chain connects TRBV4-1 to TRBJ1-1, with a weak D call TRBD1 (5 bases). Germline V gene sequence: CDR1 MGHRA, CDR2 YSYEKL. Trimming pared 0 bases from V and 10 bases from J, leaving 15 bases between. The CDR3 has 14 amino acids. Here the CDR3 DNA reads TGCGCCAGCAGCCAAGATGGTGGCAGGGCTCCAGCTTTCTTT. It is translated as CASSQDGGRAPAFF.

The V call is TRBV29-1, the J call TRBJ2-7; D perhaps matches TRBD1 (6 bases). The CDR3 sequence is 13 residues long. Germline CDR1 is SQVTM and CDR2 is ANQGSEA. V was trimmed by 1 base and J by 3 bases, leaving 10 bases between them. The CDR3 nucleotides read TGCAGCGTTGAAGGGGGGCCCTTCTACGAGCAGTACTTC. It yields the protein CSVEGGPFYEQYF.

This clone was detected only once. This chain links TRBV2 with TRBJ2-3, with 10 bases identical to TRBD2. The V gene's germline CDR1 is SNHLY and CDR2 FYNNEI. The V and J ends lost 7 bases and 2 bases, in that order; junction bases with no gene match: 18. The CDR3 has 19 amino acids. CDR3 nucleotides: TGTGCCAGCATTCCTTTCCTAGCGGGGGTTAGAAAGATCACAGATACGCAGTATTTT. Protein sequence: CASIPFLAGVRKITDTQYF.

The gene calls are TRBV9 and TRBJ1-1; 7 nucleotides align to TRBD1. Germline lookup yields CDR1 SGDLS and CDR2 YYNGEE. The CDR3 runs 14 residues. V was clipped by 2 bases and J by 0 bases; unmatched bases: 1. This CDR3 is CASSVGQMNTEAFF. As DNA, the CDR3 is TGTGCCAGCAGCGTGGGACAGATGAACACTGAAGCTTTCTTT.

The chain joins TRBV14 to TRBJ2-7; 8 bases line up with TRBD2. Trimming cost V 1 base and J 7 bases; bases outside gene matches: 15. CDR3 length: 17 residues. Germline V lookup: CDR1 SGHDN, CDR2 FVKESK. The CDR3 protein is CASSQVVLADLQGEQYF. The CDR3 DNA reads TGTGCCAGCAGCCAAGTTGTACTAGCGGATCTACAGGGAGAGCAGTACTTC.

CDR3 loop: CASSLSLAGGQETQYF. As DNA, the CDR3 is TGTGCCAGCAGCTTATCCCTAGCGGGGGGCCAAGAGACCCAGTACTTC. J is TRBJ2-5 and V is TRBV7-2, with TRBD2 matching over 11 bases. The germline CDR1 and CDR2 sequences are SGHTA and FQGNSA. This CDR3 is 16 amino acids long. V trimming: 2 bases; J trimming: 1 base; junction bases outside the gene matches: 3.

The chain employs TRBV6-1 and TRBJ2-7; 10 bases agree with TRBD1. V shed 1 base and J 6 bases; nucleotides not matched to a gene: 3. The CDR3 totals 14 residues. Germline CDR1 reads MNHNS; CDR2 reads SASEGT. DNA of the CDR3: TGTGCCAGCAGTGAAGGGACAGGGGGTTTCGAGCAGTACTTC. Protein sequence: CASSEGTGGFEQYF.

The chain joins TRBV6-5 to TRBJ2-7, with 10 bases identical to TRBD2. This CDR3 spans 15 amino acids. Germline assignment: CDR1 MNHEY and CDR2 SVGAGI. The junction had 4 bases not matched to a gene; V was cut back by 2 bases and J by 3 bases. The CDR3 loop reads CASSYREREGYEQYF. The CDR3 DNA reads TGTGCCAGCAGTTACCGGGAGCGGGAGGGCTACGAGCAGTACTTC.

CDR3 residues: CASSRGLGTDTQYF. The DNA for the CDR3 is TGTGCCAGCAGCCGGGGACTAGGAACAGATACGCAGTATTTT. This sequence joins TRBV5-8 and TRBJ2-3; TRBD2 matches 8 bases. Per the germline V gene, CDR1 is SGHTS and CDR2 is YDEGEE. CDR3 size: 14 residues. Trimming at V came to 4 bases and at J to 3 bases, leaving 4 bases not matched to a gene. Full variable domain (rest looked up from reference TRBV5-8 and TRBJ2-3): EAGVTQSPTHLIKTRGQQATLRCSPISGHTSVYWYQQALGLGLQFLLWYDEGEERNRGNFPPRFSGRQFPNYSSELNVNALELEDSALYLCASSRGLGTDTQYFGPGTRLTVL.

The V call is TRBV9, the J call TRBJ2-5; D is perhaps TRBD1 (7 bases). With 2 bases removed from V and 4 bases from J, the gap between germline ends came to 15 bases. CDR1 is SGDLS, CDR2 YYNGEE, per germline. This CDR3 has 15 amino acids. In nucleotides, the CDR3 is TGTGCCAGCAGCGTGGCTCCCAGGGGGGCAGAGACCCAGTACTTC. Amino acid sequence: CASSVAPRGAETQYF.

The V call is TRBV13, the J call TRBJ2-7, with D possibly being TRBD2 (5 bases). CDR3 size: 15 residues. CDR1 is PRHDT, CDR2 FYEKMQ, per germline (reference sequence). V lost 0 bases, J lost 3 bases, and 12 bases lay in between. As DNA, the CDR3 is TGTGCCAGCAGCTTAGGGTCGGGGAAGGGCTACGAGCAGTACTTC. Translating it yields CASSLGSGKGYEQYF.

This rearrangement joins TRBV28 to TRBJ1-2; D gene unclear. Germline V gene data show CDR1 as MDHEN and CDR2 as SYDVKM. This CDR3 contains 15 residues. Trimming removed 7 bases at V and 3 bases at J, with 18 bases between. CDR3 sequence reads: CASNPLGSQDYGYTF. The CDR3 bases are TGTGCCAGCAACCCACTGGGCTCTCAAGACTATGGCTACACCTTC.

V gene TRBV4-2 combines with J gene TRBJ2-7; D may be TRBD1 (6 bases). The V end lost 0 bases, the J end lost 4 bases, and 13 bases lay between the germline ends. Germline CDR1 LGHNA, CDR2 YNFKEQ. This CDR3 has 15 amino acids. The CDR3 region has the DNA TGTGCCAGCAGCCAAGAATCAGGGGTTCGGTACGAGCAGTACTTC. As protein: CASSQESGVRYEQYF.

The chain couples TRBV10-3 to TRBJ1-2; D unresolved. Trimming took 3 bases from V and 2 from J, leaving 10 bases between them. The CDR3 length is 14 residues. Germline V gene data show CDR1 as ENHRY and CDR2 as SYGVKD. CDR3 sequence reads: CAISETRMNYGYTF. As DNA, the CDR3 is TGTGCCATCAGTGAAACCAGGATGAACTATGGCTACACCTTC.

V is TRBV6-5 and J is TRBJ2-1; 8 nucleotides agree with TRBD1. Per germline, CDR1 MNHEY and CDR2 SVGAGI. The CDR3 has 15 amino acids. With V trimmed by 2 bases and J by 6 bases, 6 bases remained unmatched. CDR3 amino acids: CASSYRQGAGNEQFF. The CDR3 coding sequence is TGTGCCAGCAGTTACCGGCAGGGGGCCGGCAATGAGCAGTTCTTC.

The chain employs TRBV4-1 and TRBJ2-3; the match to TRBD2 covers 12 bases. This CDR3 contains 17 residues. Germline V gene sequence: CDR1 MGHRA, CDR2 YSYEKL. V lost 2 bases and J lost 4; bases outside the gene matches: 7. CDR3 protein: CASSQSLAGGGADTQYF. In DNA form, the CDR3 reads TGCGCCAGCAGCCAAAGTCTAGCGGGAGGGGGGGCAGATACGCAGTATTTT.